The rows below give T cell receptor beta chains drawn from one sample of a study of blood T cell repertoires in COVID-19. TCRdb keeps only in-frame clones here, not all; method: immunoSEQ multiplex PCR. The sample includes around 370,000 clones, 88% of them seen just once. The sequencing sample was made of PBMCs or T cells enriched from blood (not recorded which). The receptor source for this set is a woman younger than 30 who had recovered from COVID-19. Both conserved end residues are part of each CDR3. Fields, in order: D gene, V gene, J gene, clone size, CDR3 protein, CDR3 DNA. D genes are given only for firm matches. A row's size may be missing; if present it is once, few, many or a size class.

d_call: .
v_call: TRBV19
j_call: TRBJ1-6
clone_size: .
cdr3_aa: CASSTGLVEPLHF
cdr3_nt: TGTGCCAGTAGTACGGGACTGGTGGAGCCCCTCCACTTT

d_call: TRBD2
v_call: TRBV28
j_call: TRBJ2-1
clone_size: .
cdr3_aa: CASSFSGGIYNEQFF
cdr3_nt: TGTGCCAGCAGTTTTAGCGGGGGGATTTACAATGAGCAGTTCTTC

d_call: .
v_call: TRBV3-1/TRBV3-2
j_call: TRBJ1-6
clone_size: .
cdr3_aa: CASSQVQQNSPLHF
cdr3_nt: TGTGCCAGCAGCCAAGTACAACAGAATTCACCCCTCCACTTT

d_call: .
v_call: TRBV2
j_call: TRBJ1-6
clone_size: .
cdr3_aa: CASSEQGTYNSPLHF
cdr3_nt: TGTGCCAGCAGTGAACAGGGAACCTATAATTCACCCCTCCACTTT

d_call: .
v_call: TRBV4-3
j_call: TRBJ1-1
clone_size: .
cdr3_aa: CASSQVGGRNTEAFF
cdr3_nt: TGCGCCAGCAGCCAAGTCGGGGGACGGAACACTGAAGCTTTCTTT

d_call: .
v_call: TRBV6-5
j_call: TRBJ1-1
clone_size: .
cdr3_aa: CASRQGSEAFF
cdr3_nt: TGTGCCAGCAGACAGGGATCCGAAGCTTTCTTT

d_call: .
v_call: TRBV9
j_call: TRBJ2-3
clone_size: .
cdr3_aa: CASSASVISVSTDTQYF
cdr3_nt: TGTGCCAGCAGCGCCTCGGTAATATCGGTTAGCACAGATACGCAGTATTTT

d_call: .
v_call: TRBV10-3
j_call: TRBJ2-5
clone_size: .
cdr3_aa: CAISEAGETQYF
cdr3_nt: TGTGCCATCAGTGAGGCAGGGGAGACCCAGTACTTC

d_call: .
v_call: TRBV9
j_call: TRBJ2-7
clone_size: .
cdr3_aa: CASSVGGYEQYF
cdr3_nt: TGTGCCAGCAGCGTAGGAGGCTACGAGCAGTACTTC

d_call: .
v_call: TRBV5-1
j_call: TRBJ1-5
clone_size: .
cdr3_aa: CASSLVEGSPQHF
cdr3_nt: TGCGCCAGCAGCTTGGTGGAGGGCTCGCCCCAGCATTTT

d_call: .
v_call: TRBV4-1
j_call: TRBJ1-5
clone_size: .
cdr3_aa: CASSLQGGNQPQHF
cdr3_nt: TGCGCCAGCAGCCTACAGGGTGGCAATCAGCCCCAGCATTTT

d_call: .
v_call: TRBV7-2
j_call: TRBJ1-4
clone_size: .
cdr3_aa: CASSLSPGAGEKLFF
cdr3_nt: TGTGCCAGCAGCTTAAGTCCAGGGGCTGGTGAAAAACTGTTTTTT

d_call: TRBD1
v_call: TRBV19
j_call: TRBJ2-3
clone_size: .
cdr3_aa: CASSMPRDRGSADTQYF
cdr3_nt: TGTGCCAGTAGTATGCCCCGGGACAGGGGAAGCGCAGATACGCAGTATTTT

d_call: .
v_call: TRBV11-2
j_call: TRBJ1-5
clone_size: .
cdr3_aa: CASSQGHNSNQPQHF
cdr3_nt: TGTGCCAGCAGCCAGGGACACAATAGCAATCAGCCCCAGCATTTT

d_call: .
v_call: TRBV20-1
j_call: TRBJ1-6
clone_size: few
cdr3_aa: CSASSWLDTGSYNSPLHF
cdr3_nt: TGCAGTGCTAGTAGTTGGTTGGACACAGGCTCCTATAATTCACCCCTCCACTTT

d_call: TRBD1
v_call: TRBV4-3
j_call: TRBJ1-6
clone_size: .
cdr3_aa: CASSQDVAGGSPLHF
cdr3_nt: TGCGCCAGCAGCCAAGATGTGGCAGGGGGATCACCCCTCCACTTT

d_call: .
v_call: TRBV9
j_call: TRBJ2-3
clone_size: once
cdr3_aa: CASSGRHPVDTQYF
cdr3_nt: TGTGCCAGCAGCGGTAGACATCCGGTGGATACGCAGTATTTT

d_call: .
v_call: TRBV6-6
j_call: TRBJ1-4
clone_size: .
cdr3_aa: CASTHVDLNEKLFF
cdr3_nt: TGTGCCAGCACCCATGTGGACTTAAATGAAAAACTGTTTTTT

d_call: TRBD2
v_call: TRBV7-3
j_call: TRBJ2-3
clone_size: .
cdr3_aa: CASSPGTSGAGGTDTQYF
cdr3_nt: TGTGCCAGCAGCCCGGGGACTAGCGGGGCGGGAGGCACAGATACGCAGTATTTT

d_call: .
v_call: TRBV28
j_call: TRBJ2-7
clone_size: few
cdr3_aa: CASSTLTGTIGQYF
cdr3_nt: TGTGCCAGCAGTACCCTAACAGGGACTATAGGGCAGTACTTC

d_call: TRBD1
v_call: TRBV7-9
j_call: TRBJ2-1
clone_size: .
cdr3_aa: CASSQGTGPFSYNEQFF
cdr3_nt: TGTGCCAGCAGCCAAGGGACAGGTCCTTTCTCCTACAATGAGCAGTTCTTC

d_call: .
v_call: TRBV5-1
j_call: TRBJ2-1
clone_size: .
cdr3_aa: CASSLATGEQFF
cdr3_nt: TGCGCCAGCAGCTTGGCCACGGGGGAGCAGTTCTTC

d_call: TRBD1
v_call: TRBV10-3
j_call: TRBJ1-5
clone_size: .
cdr3_aa: CATGEMDRGTDQPQHF
cdr3_nt: TGTGCCACAGGCGAGATGGACAGGGGAACGGATCAGCCCCAGCATTTT

d_call: .
v_call: TRBV30
j_call: TRBJ1-5
clone_size: .
cdr3_aa: CAWKGAANQPQHF
cdr3_nt: TGTGCCTGGAAAGGAGCAGCCAATCAGCCCCAGCATTTT

d_call: TRBD2
v_call: TRBV7-9
j_call: TRBJ2-1
clone_size: .
cdr3_aa: CASSLVPAGGKGEQFF
cdr3_nt: TGTGCCAGCAGCTTAGTTCCAGCGGGGGGTAAGGGTGAGCAGTTCTTC

d_call: .
v_call: TRBV3-1/TRBV3-2
j_call: TRBJ2-5
clone_size: .
cdr3_aa: CASSQVWRPETQYF
cdr3_nt: TGTGCCAGCAGCCAAGTCTGGCGGCCCGAGACCCAGTACTTC

d_call: TRBD1
v_call: TRBV4-2
j_call: TRBJ1-1
clone_size: .
cdr3_aa: CASSRAGTVNTEAFF
cdr3_nt: TGTGCCAGCAGCCGCGCCGGGACAGTGAACACTGAAGCTTTCTTT

d_call: .
v_call: TRBV19
j_call: TRBJ1-2
clone_size: .
cdr3_aa: CASSRARDTHGYTF
cdr3_nt: TGTGCCAGTAGTAGGGCCAGGGATACTCATGGCTACACCTTC

d_call: TRBD1
v_call: TRBV27
j_call: TRBJ1-1
clone_size: .
cdr3_aa: CASVPPGGTGTEAFF
cdr3_nt: TGTGCCAGTGTCCCTCCAGGGGGAACGGGGACTGAAGCTTTCTTT